A selection of T cell receptor beta chains follows, all from one sample in a study of cytomegalovirus exposure and HLA in healthy donors. The method was immunoSEQ multiplex PCR; TCRdb's version includes in-frame clones alone and lacks a portion of them. The repertoire includes 150,000 to 180,000 clones, 70% to 80% of them detected once, and 10% to 15% sits in the top ten. Sequencing input: PBMCs. Source of these receptors: a man in his thirties or forties in good health and CMV-seropositive. The conserved cysteine and the conserved F or W are not part of the CDR3 here.

v_call: TRBV28; cdr3_length: 12; j_call: TRBJ2-7; cdr3_aa: ASSDPGQTYEQY
v_call: TRBV10-1; cdr3_length: 16; j_call: TRBJ2-1; cdr3_aa: ASSEFAGREGSYNEQF
v_call: TRBV21-1; cdr3_length: 13; j_call: TRBJ2-5; cdr3_aa: ASSKLGGLGFGPD
v_call: TRBV10-3; cdr3_length: 12; j_call: TRBJ2-5; cdr3_aa: ATHSATMGGTQY
v_call: TRBV5-1; cdr3_length: 20; j_call: TRBJ2-2; cdr3_aa: ASSLGPALGASGRASTGELF
v_call: TRBV15; cdr3_length: 13; j_call: TRBJ2-3; cdr3_aa: ATSRSGTYVNTQY
v_call: TRBV7-9; cdr3_length: 12; j_call: TRBJ2-1; cdr3_aa: ASSLEQSYTEQF
v_call: TRBV27; cdr3_length: 11; j_call: TRBJ2-1; cdr3_aa: ASRQGTPNEQF
v_call: TRBV7-8; cdr3_length: 12; j_call: TRBJ1-2; cdr3_aa: ASSLDRANYGYT
v_call: TRBV9; cdr3_length: 12; j_call: TRBJ1-3; cdr3_aa: ASSVGNRVDTIY